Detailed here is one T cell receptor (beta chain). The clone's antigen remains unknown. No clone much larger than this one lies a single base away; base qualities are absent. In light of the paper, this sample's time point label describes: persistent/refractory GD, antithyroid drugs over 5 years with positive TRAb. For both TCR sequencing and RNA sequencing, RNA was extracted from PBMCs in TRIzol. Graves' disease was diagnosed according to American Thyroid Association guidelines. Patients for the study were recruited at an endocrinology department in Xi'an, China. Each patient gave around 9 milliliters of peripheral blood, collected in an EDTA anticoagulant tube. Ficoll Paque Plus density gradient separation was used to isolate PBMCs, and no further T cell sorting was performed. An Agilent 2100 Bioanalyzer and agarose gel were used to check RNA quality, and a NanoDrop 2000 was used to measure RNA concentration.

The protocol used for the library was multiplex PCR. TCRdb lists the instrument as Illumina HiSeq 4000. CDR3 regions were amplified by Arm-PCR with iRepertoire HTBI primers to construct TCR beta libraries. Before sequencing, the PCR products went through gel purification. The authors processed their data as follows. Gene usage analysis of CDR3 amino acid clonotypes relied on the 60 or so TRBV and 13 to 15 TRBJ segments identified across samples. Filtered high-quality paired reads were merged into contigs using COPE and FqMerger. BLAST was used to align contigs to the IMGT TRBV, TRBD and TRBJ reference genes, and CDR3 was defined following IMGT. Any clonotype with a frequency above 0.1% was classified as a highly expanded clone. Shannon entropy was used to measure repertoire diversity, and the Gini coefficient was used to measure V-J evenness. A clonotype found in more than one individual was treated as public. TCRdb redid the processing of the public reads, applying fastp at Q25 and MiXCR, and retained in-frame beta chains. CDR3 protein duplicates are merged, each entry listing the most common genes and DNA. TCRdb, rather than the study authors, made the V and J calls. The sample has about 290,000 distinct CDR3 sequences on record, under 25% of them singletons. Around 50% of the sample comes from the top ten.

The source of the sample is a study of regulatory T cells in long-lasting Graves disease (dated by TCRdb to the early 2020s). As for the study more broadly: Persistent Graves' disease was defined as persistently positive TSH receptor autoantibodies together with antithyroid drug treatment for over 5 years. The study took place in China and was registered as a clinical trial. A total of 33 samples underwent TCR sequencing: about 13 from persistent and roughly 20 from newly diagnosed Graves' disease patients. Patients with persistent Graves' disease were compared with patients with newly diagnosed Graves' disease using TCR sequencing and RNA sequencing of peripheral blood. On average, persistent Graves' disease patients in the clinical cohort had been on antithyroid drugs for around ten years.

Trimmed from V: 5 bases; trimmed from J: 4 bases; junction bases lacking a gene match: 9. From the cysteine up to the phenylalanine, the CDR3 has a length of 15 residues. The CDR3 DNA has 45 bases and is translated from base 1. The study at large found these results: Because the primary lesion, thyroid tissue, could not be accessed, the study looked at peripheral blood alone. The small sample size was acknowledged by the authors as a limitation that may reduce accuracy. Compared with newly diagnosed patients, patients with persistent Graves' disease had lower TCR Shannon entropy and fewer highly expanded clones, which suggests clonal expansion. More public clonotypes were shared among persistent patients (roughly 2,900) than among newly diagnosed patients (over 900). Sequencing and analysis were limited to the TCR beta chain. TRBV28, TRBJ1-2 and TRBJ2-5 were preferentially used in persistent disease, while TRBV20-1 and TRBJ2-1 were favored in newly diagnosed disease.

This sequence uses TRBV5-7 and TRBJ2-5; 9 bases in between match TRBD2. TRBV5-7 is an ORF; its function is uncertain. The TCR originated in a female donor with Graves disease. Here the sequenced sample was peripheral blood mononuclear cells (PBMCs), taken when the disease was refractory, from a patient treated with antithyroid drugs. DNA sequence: TGTGCCAGCAGTACCGTAGCGGGAGAGGGAGAGACCCAGTACTTC. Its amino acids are CASSTVAGEGETQYF.